There are a few counts of the clone carrying this T cell receptor (beta chain). Its matching antigen is unknown. V lost 4 bases to trimming and J lost 0 bases, with 9 bases between them. The CDR3 loop spans 14 amino acids. CDR1 KGHSH and CDR2 LQKENI come from the germline V gene. In total, each donor contributed a single heparinised blood draw that averaged roughly 110 mL. This sample was taken from a study of beta chain features in type 1 diabetes. Notes on the study in general: Patients and controls would share equally any PCR tilt toward shorter templates. Moderate but significant shortening of TCRB CDR3s was recorded in all four CD4+ subsets from Type 1 diabetes patients.

Sequencing targeted expressed TCRB transcripts, as all isolated RNA had been reverse transcribed. This table comes from immunoSEQ multiplex PCR, and its TCRdb copy is limited to in-frame clones, with some not included. The data hold 390,000 or so clones, with 14% observed a single time. The TCR comes from a young man in good health. The sample comprised naive CD4+ T cells from blood. This chain links TRBV18 with TRBJ1-1; D is undetermined. The CDR3 loop is CASSQGSMNTEAFF. As DNA, the CDR3 is TGTGCCAGCTCACAGGGCTCCATGAACACTGAAGCTTTCTTT.